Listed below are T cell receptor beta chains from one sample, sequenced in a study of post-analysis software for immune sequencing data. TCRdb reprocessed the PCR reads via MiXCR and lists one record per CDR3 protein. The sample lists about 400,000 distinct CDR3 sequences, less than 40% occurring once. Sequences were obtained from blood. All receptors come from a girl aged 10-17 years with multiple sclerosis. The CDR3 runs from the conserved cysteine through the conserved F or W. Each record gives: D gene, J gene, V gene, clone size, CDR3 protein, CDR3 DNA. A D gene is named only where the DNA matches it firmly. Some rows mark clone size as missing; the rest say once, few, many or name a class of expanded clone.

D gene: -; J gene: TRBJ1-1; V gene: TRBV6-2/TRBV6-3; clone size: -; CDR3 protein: CASSYGRFTEAFF; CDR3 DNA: TGTGCCAGCAGTTACGGGCGGTTCACTGAAGCTTTCTTT
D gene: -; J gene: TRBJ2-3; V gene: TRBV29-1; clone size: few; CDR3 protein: CSVRQPYTDTQYF; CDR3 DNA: TGCAGCGTGAGACAGCCTTACACAGATACGCAGTATTTT
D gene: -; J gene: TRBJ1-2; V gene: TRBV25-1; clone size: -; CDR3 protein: CASSDPTGLLHGYTF; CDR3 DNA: TGTGCCAGCAGTGACCCGACAGGACTTCTCCATGGCTACACCTTC
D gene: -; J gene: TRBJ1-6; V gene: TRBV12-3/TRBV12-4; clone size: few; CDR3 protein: CASSSGDTRGPLHF; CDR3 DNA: TGTGCCAGCAGTTCCGGGGACACTCGGGGCCCCCTCCACTTT
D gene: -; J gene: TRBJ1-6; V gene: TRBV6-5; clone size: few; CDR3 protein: CASSPTVEGSPLHF; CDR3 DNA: TGTGCCAGCAGTCCCACGGTCGAGGGTTCACCCCTCCACTTT
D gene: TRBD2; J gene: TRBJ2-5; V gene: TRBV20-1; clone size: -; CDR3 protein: CSARDPGGAGETQYF; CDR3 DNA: TGCAGTGCCCGAGACCCCGGGGGGGCGGGAGAGACCCAGTACTTC
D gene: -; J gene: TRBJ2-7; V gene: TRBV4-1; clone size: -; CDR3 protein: CASSPPLKRGEQYF; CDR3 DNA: TGCGCCAGCAGCCCCCCTCTGAAAAGAGGCGAGCAGTACTTC
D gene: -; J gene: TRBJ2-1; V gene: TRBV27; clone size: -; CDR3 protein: CASKRGGEQFF; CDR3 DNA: TGTGCCAGCAAACGTGGGGGTGAGCAGTTCTTC
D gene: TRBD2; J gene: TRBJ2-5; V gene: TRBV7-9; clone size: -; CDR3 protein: CASSSIFGLAGGETQYF; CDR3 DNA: TGTGCCAGCAGTTCGATATTCGGACTAGCGGGGGGAGAGACCCAGTACTTC
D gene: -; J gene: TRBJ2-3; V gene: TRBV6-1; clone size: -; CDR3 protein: CASRTHAADTQYF; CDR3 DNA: TGTGCCAGCCGAACGCACGCGGCAGATACGCAGTATTTT
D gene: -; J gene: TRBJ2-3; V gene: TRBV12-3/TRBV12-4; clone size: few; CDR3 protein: CASSLGPISTDTQYF; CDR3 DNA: TGTGCCAGCAGTTTGGGGCCCATCTCCACAGATACGCAGTATTTT
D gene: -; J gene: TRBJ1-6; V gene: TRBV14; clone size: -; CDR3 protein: CASSQGHYLNSPPHF; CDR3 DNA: TGTGCCAGCAGTCAGGGACATTACCTCAATTCACCCCCCCACTTT
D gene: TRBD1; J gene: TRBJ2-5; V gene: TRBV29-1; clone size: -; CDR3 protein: CSVEVQGRETQYF; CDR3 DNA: TGCAGCGTTGAAGTACAGGGGAGAGAGACCCAGTACTTC
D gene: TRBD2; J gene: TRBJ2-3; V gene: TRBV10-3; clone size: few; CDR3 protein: CATSRSGGAVPDTQYF; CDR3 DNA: TGTGCCACCTCCCGGAGCGGGGGGGCGGTCCCAGATACGCAGTATTTT
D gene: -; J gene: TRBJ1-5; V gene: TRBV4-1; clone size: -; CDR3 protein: CASSQVPWLSANRPQHF; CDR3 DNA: TGCGCCAGCAGCCAAGTTCCTTGGCTTTCGGCGAATCGGCCCCAGCATTTT
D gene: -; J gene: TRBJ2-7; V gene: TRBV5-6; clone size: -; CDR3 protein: CASSLRLLGQADYEQYF; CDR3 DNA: TGTGCCAGCAGCTTGCGATTGCTAGGTCAGGCCGACTACGAGCAGTACTTC
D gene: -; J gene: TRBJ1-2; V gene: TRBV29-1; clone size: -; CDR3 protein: CSARSLANYGYTF; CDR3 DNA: TGCAGCGCCAGGAGCCTCGCTAACTATGGCTACACCTTC
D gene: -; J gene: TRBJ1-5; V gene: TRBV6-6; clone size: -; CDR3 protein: CASSYHTQRPSNQPQHF; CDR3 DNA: TGTGCCAGCAGTTATCACACTCAGAGGCCGAGCAATCAGCCCCAGCATTTT
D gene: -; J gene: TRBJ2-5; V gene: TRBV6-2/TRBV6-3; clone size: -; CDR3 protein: CASSHRQGSPGEQYF; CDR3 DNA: TGTGCCAGCAGTCACCGACAGGGATCTCCGGGAGAGCAGTACTTC
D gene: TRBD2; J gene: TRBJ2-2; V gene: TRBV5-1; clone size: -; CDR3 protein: CASSLMAGKRGNTGELFF; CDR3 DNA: TGCGCCAGCAGCTTGATGGCGGGAAAGCGGGGGAACACCGGGGAGCTGTTTTTT
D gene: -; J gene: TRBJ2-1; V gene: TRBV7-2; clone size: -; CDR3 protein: CASSSRDSNEQFF; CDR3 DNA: TGTGCCAGCAGCTCTCGCGACAGCAATGAGCAGTTCTTC
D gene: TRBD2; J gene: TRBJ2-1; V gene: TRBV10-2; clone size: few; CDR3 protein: CASSPGTSGGAREQFF; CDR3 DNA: TGCGCCAGCAGTCCCGGGACTAGCGGGGGGGCCCGGGAGCAGTTCTTC
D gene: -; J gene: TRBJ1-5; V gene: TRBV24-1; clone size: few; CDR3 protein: CATSDLGGGNQPQHF; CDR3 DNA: TGTGCCACCAGTGATTTAGGGGGGGGCAATCAGCCCCAGCATTTT
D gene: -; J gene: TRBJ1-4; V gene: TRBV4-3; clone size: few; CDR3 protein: CASSQEGEGKKLFF; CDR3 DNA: TGCGCCAGCAGCCAAGAGGGGGAAGGGAAAAAACTGTTTTTT
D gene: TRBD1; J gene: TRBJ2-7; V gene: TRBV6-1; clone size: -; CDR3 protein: CACLTGSCHEQYF; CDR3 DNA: TGTGCCTGCCTGACAGGGTCATGCCACGAGCAGTACTTC
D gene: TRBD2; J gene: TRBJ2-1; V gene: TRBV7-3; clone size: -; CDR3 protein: CASSSPERGGHNEQFF; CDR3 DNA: TGTGCCAGCAGCTCCCCAGAGCGGGGGGGCCACAATGAGCAGTTCTTC
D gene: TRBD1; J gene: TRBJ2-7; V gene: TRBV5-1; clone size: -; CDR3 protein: CASSLGQGNDEQYF; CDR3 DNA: TGCGCCAGCAGCTTGGGACAGGGGAACGACGAGCAGTACTTC
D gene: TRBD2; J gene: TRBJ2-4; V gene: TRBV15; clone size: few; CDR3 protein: CATNGGVGNIQYF; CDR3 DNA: TGTGCCACCAACGGGGGGGTTGGAAACATTCAGTACTTC